These 28 T cell receptor beta chains were all obtained from the same sample, sequenced in a study of T cell changes during pregnancy in multiple sclerosis. The repertoire was sequenced with immunoSEQ multiplex PCR; TCRdb's copy has only in-frame clones and lacks some. In the table there are 80,000 to 100,000 clones, around nine tenths of which are singletons. Sequenced material: peripheral blood, taken in the second trimester of pregnancy. All receptors derive from a female donor in good health, enrolled as a control in a pregnancy study.

The chain joins TRBV7-9 to TRBJ1-4, with D uncertain. Trimming left V 6 bases short and J 0 bases short, with 8 bases between. Germline V gene lookup returns CDR1 SEHNR and CDR2 FQNEAQ (reference sequence). The CDR3 loop spans 14 amino acids. The CDR3, as DNA: TGTGCCAGCAGTTTACAAACAACTAATGAAAAACTGTTTTTT. Its translation is CASSLQTTNEKLFF.

The sample holds a few counts of this clone. The chain recombines TRBV6-4 with TRBJ1-1, with a tentative D call TRBD1 (5 bases). The germline V gene encodes CDR1 MRHNA and CDR2 SNTAGT. The V end lost 2 bases, the J end lost 0 bases, and 7 bases lay between the germline ends. This CDR3 is 14 amino acids long. This CDR3 reads CASSDQGLNTEAFF. As DNA, the CDR3 is TGTGCCAGCAGTGACCAGGGTTTGAACACTGAAGCTTTCTTT.

Here the CDR3 reads CASSRQGPLAKNIQYF. The DNA for the CDR3 is TGTGCCAGTAGTAGACAGGGTCCGCTAGCCAAAAACATTCAGTACTTC. The chain employs TRBV19 and TRBJ2-4; 7 bases fit TRBD1. CDR3 length: 16 residues. The germline V gene has CDR1 LNHDA and CDR2 SQIVND (reference sequence). V lost 4 bases, J lost 0 bases, and 6 bases stayed unmatched.

The chain couples TRBV18 to TRBJ2-7; 7 bases fit TRBD1. CDR3 length: 14 amino acids. CDR1 and CDR2 from the germline V gene are KGHSH and LQKENI. Trimming removed 3 bases from V and 5 bases from J; junction bases left unmatched: 7. The CDR3 nucleotides are TGTGCCAGCTCACCGACAGGGAGTAGAGACGAGCAGTACTTC. As protein: CASSPTGSRDEQYF.

The genes are TRBV19 and TRBJ1-5; D is unclear. V was clipped by 7 bases and J by 3 bases, with 13 bases between them. Germline loops: CDR1 LNHDA, CDR2 SQIVND (reference sequence). CDR3 length equals 14 residues. CDR3 amino acids: CASNSPQLNQPQHF. The CDR3 nucleotides read TGTGCCAGTAATTCCCCACAGCTCAATCAGCCCCAGCATTTT.

V and J are TRBV18 and TRBJ2-7, with 7 nucleotides matching TRBD2. V shed 3 bases and J 6 bases; nucleotides not matched to a gene: 8. The CDR3 covers 14 residues. Germline V gives CDR1 KGHSH, CDR2 LQKENI. The CDR3 here is CASSPIVGLPEQYF. The CDR3 region has the DNA TGTGCCAGCTCACCTATTGTGGGACTACCCGAGCAGTACTTC.

The chain is built from TRBV2 and TRBJ2-7; tentatively, D is TRBD1 (5 bases). CDR1 is SNHLY, CDR2 FYNNEI, per germline. There are 12 residues in the CDR3. V was clipped by 5 bases and J by 4 bases, with 9 bases between them. CDR3 nucleotides: TGTGCCAGCAGTTCCGACAGATACGAGCAGTACTTC. It encodes CASSSDRYEQYF.

This sequence joins TRBV15 and TRBJ2-7; D is unresolved. This CDR3 is 15 amino acids long. Germline CDR1 LNHNV, CDR2 YYDKDF (reference sequence). Trimming took off 3 bases at V and 6 bases at J, with 18 bases between the two ends. The CDR3 loop reads CATSSYVTLSSEQYF. Here the CDR3 DNA reads TGTGCCACCAGCAGTTACGTCACCTTGAGCTCCGAGCAGTACTTC. Looking up the rest from reference TRBV15 and TRBJ2-7 gives the full variable domain: DAMVIQNPRYQVTQFGKPVTLSCSQTLNHNVMYWYQQKSSQAPKLLFHYYDKDFNNEADTPDNFQSRRPNTSFCFLDIRSPGLGDTAMYLCATSSYVTLSSEQYFGPGTRLTVT.

The chain couples TRBV5-1 to TRBJ2-3; TRBD2 matches 9 bases. J gave up 1 base and V 1 base, and 1 base lay outside the gene matches. Germline V gives CDR1 SGHRS, CDR2 YFSETQ. CDR3 length: 15 residues. CDR3 amino acids: CASSLIAGGTDTQYF. CDR3 coding DNA: TGCGCCAGCAGCTTGATAGCGGGGGGCACAGATACGCAGTATTTT.

The chain couples TRBV10-3 to TRBJ1-1, with D possibly matching TRBD1 (6 bases). The V and J ends lost 2 bases and 4 bases respectively, with 11 bases between them. The germline V gene has CDR1 ENHRY and CDR2 SYGVKD. The CDR3 length is 14 residues. The CDR3 spells CAISETRGSTEAFF. The CDR3 DNA reads as TGTGCCATCAGTGAGACAAGGGGGTCCACTGAAGCTTTCTTT.

V usage is TRBV18 and J usage is TRBJ1-1; 8 bases map to TRBD1. With V trimmed by 1 base and J by 1 base, 5 bases remained unmatched. The CDR3 totals 16 residues. CDR1 is KGHSH and CDR2 is LQKENI in the germline V gene. This CDR3 is CASSPLGTGGNTEAFF. CDR3 sequence (DNA): TGTGCCAGCTCACCACTTGGGACAGGCGGGAACACTGAAGCTTTCTTT.

The rearrangement uses TRBV9 and TRBJ1-3; D not resolved. Trimming removed 7 bases at V and 0 bases at J, with 11 bases between. Germline CDR1 is SGDLS and CDR2 is YYNGEE. The CDR3 totals 14 residues. Here the CDR3 DNA reads TGTGCCAGCGGGCTTCCGGACTCTGGAAACACCATATATTTT. Translating it yields CASGLPDSGNTIYF. Supplemented by reference TRBV9 and TRBJ1-3, the full variable domain reads DSGVTQTPKHLITATGQRVTLRCSPRSGDLSVYWYQQSLDQGLQFLIQYYNGEERAKGNILERFSAQQFPDLHSELNLSSLELGDSALYFCASGLPDSGNTIYFGEGSWLTVV.

This clone was seen just once. V gene TRBV19 combines with J gene TRBJ2-7, with 9 positions matching TRBD1. This CDR3 is 15 amino acids long. V lost 3 bases and J lost 2; bases outside the gene matches: 5. Per germline, CDR1 LNHDA and CDR2 SQIVND (reference sequence). In DNA form, the CDR3 reads TGTGCCAGTAGTATCCCGGGACAGGGTACCTACGAGCAGTACTTC. Translating it yields CASSIPGQGTYEQYF.

This clone was recorded once. The rearrangement joins TRBV2 to TRBJ2-2, with 7 bases matching TRBD1. V dropped 6 bases and J dropped 1; count of bases not matched to a gene: 8. This CDR3 contains 16 residues. Germline V gives CDR1 SNHLY, CDR2 FYNNEI. CDR3 DNA sequence: TGTGCCAGCAGCCTGAGAGGGACAGAGAACACCGGGGAGCTGTTTTTT. Its protein product is CASSLRGTENTGELFF.

The V call is TRBV7-8, the J call TRBJ2-5; 9 positions match TRBD2. Germline CDR1 is SGHVS and CDR2 is FQNEAQ. This CDR3 has 14 residues. V shed 5 bases and J 9 bases; nucleotides not matched to a gene: 10. The CDR3 protein is CASSPIRRGGAQYF. The CDR3 DNA sequence: TGTGCCAGCAGCCCTATTCGGCGGGGGGGGGCCCAGTACTTC.

The chain combines TRBV11-2 with TRBJ2-7; tentatively, D is TRBD2 (6 bases). Germline values: CDR1 SGHAT, CDR2 FQNNGV. CDR3 length: 14 amino acids. Trimming pared 0 bases from V and 2 bases from J, leaving 8 bases between. The CDR3 DNA reads TGTGCCAGCAGCTTAGATCGGGGGACCTACGAGCAGTACTTC. It encodes CASSLDRGTYEQYF.

V usage is TRBV28 and J usage is TRBJ1-1; 12 positions agree with TRBD1. CDR1 and CDR2 from the germline V gene are MDHEN and SYDVKM. This CDR3 is built from 16 residues. J lost 1 base, V lost 4 bases, and 4 bases had no gene match. Here the CDR3 DNA reads TGTGCCAGCAGTTCCCGGGACAGGGGGCCGAACACTGAAGCTTTCTTT. It yields the protein CASSSRDRGPNTEAFF.

The chain uses TRBV11-2 and TRBJ2-7, with D possibly being TRBD1 (6 bases). Deletions cut 4 bases from V and 1 base from J, with 14 bases between. CDR3 size: 15 residues. In germline, CDR1 is SGHAT, CDR2 FQNNGV. The CDR3 DNA reads TGTGCCAGCAGCTGGCTGTTGGACAGATCCTACGAGCAGTACTTC. Protein: CASSWLLDRSYEQYF.

This clone was observed once. The chain joins TRBV6-4 to TRBJ1-2; no clear D. The CDR3 has 15 amino acids. Per the germline V gene, CDR1 is MRHNA and CDR2 is SNTAGT. The V end lost 6 bases, the J end lost 7 bases, and 21 bases lay between the germline ends. CDR3 protein: CASSPGGFEVAGYTF. The CDR3, as DNA: TGTGCCAGCAGCCCGGGAGGGTTTGAAGTTGCTGGCTACACCTTC.

The chain couples TRBV9 to TRBJ1-6; D uncertain. The V end was cut by 0 bases, the J end by 5 bases, with 12 bases between. The length of the CDR3 is 16 residues. Germline CDR1 reads SGDLS; CDR2 reads YYNGEE. This chain's CDR3 is CASSVDMGLNNSPLHF. The CDR3 nucleotides are TGTGCCAGCAGCGTAGATATGGGCTTGAATAATTCACCCCTCCACTTT.

The chain recombines TRBV6-6 with TRBJ1-6; no firm D call. CDR3 length: 16 residues. CDR1 and CDR2 (germline): MNHNY, SVGAGI (reference sequence). Deletions cut 2 bases from V and 8 bases from J, with 16 bases between. In DNA form, the CDR3 reads TGTGCCAGCAGTTACCCCTCCCCGGGTACGGATTCACCCCTCCACTTT. This translates into CASSYPSPGTDSPLHF.

The chain recombines TRBV27 with TRBJ2-2; tentative D call: TRBD1 (6 bases). This CDR3 spans 16 amino acids. CDR1 is MNHEY and CDR2 is SMNVEV in the germline V gene (reference sequence). V lost 7 bases, J lost 2 bases, and 17 bases lay in between. Written as DNA, the CDR3 is TGTGCCAGCACATTCAGGGGCGATGTTAACACCGGGGAGCTGTTTTTT. Amino acids: CASTFRGDVNTGELFF.

This clone showed up just once. The genes are TRBV28 and TRBJ2-7; possible D gene TRBD1, 6 bases. The germline V and J ends were trimmed by 2 bases and 4 bases, with 12 bases remaining between them. The germline V gene has CDR1 MDHEN and CDR2 SYDVKM. The length of the CDR3 is 14 residues. CDR3 DNA: TGTGCCAGCAGTTTACGGCAGGGGAAATACGAGCAGTACTTC. Translation gives CASSLRQGKYEQYF.

CDR3 loop: CASSASGTPYTGELFF. In nucleotides, the CDR3 is TGTGCCAGCAGTGCGTCCGGGACACCCTACACCGGGGAGCTGTTTTTT. V is TRBV6-4 and J is TRBJ2-2; the D gene is possibly TRBD1 (6 bases). CDR1 is MRHNA and CDR2 is SNTAGT in the germline V gene. The CDR3 totals 16 residues. With 4 bases removed from V and 3 bases from J, the gap between germline ends came to 15 bases.

The V and J genes are TRBV27 and TRBJ2-3, with a tentative D call TRBD2 (6 bases). Trimming shortened V by 2 bases and J by 4 bases, and 10 bases separated the two germline ends. CDR1 MNHEY and CDR2 SMNVEV come from the germline V gene (reference sequence). This CDR3 is built from 14 residues. The CDR3 here is CASSLGGEADTQYF. The CDR3 DNA follows: TGTGCCAGCAGTTTAGGCGGGGAAGCAGATACGCAGTATTTT.

The chain is built from TRBV19 and TRBJ1-3; possibly TRBD1 for D (5 bases). V was pared by 4 bases and J by 0 bases, with 10 bases between. The CDR3 spans 15 residues. The germline CDR1 and CDR2 sequences are LNHDA and SQIVND (reference sequence). CDR3 DNA: TGTGCCAGTAGTACTCACAGGAGCTCTGGAAACACCATATATTTT. It codes for CASSTHRSSGNTIYF.

The count of this clone is one. The V call is TRBV27, the J call TRBJ1-1; a weak D match, TRBD1 (6 bases). The CDR3 sequence is 13 residues long. The V gene's germline CDR1 is MNHEY and CDR2 SMNVEV (reference sequence). Trimming removed 8 bases at V and 5 bases at J, with 15 bases between. The CDR3 loop reads CASGGGLGTEAFF. In DNA, the CDR3 is TGTGCCAGCGGGGGCGGCCTGGGGACTGAAGCTTTCTTT.

This chain joins TRBV27 and TRBJ1-2; 8 bases line up with TRBD1. V shed 5 bases and J 4 bases; nucleotides not matched to a gene: 9. The CDR3 has 15 amino acids. Germline V gene lookup returns CDR1 MNHEY and CDR2 SMNVEV (reference sequence). DNA of the CDR3: TGTGCCAGCAGTCCCTATCAGGGGGCGGGCTATGGCTACACCTTC. Its protein product is CASSPYQGAGYGYTF.